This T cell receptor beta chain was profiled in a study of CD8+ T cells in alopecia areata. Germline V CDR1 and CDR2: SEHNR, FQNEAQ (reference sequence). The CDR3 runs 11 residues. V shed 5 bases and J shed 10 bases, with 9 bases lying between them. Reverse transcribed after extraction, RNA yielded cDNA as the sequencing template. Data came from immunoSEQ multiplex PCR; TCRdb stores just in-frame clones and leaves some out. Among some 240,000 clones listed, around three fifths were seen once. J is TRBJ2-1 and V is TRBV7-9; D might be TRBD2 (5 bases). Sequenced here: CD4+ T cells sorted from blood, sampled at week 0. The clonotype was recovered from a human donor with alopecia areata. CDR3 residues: CASSPTREQFF. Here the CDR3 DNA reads TGTGCCAGCAGCCCAACTAGAGAGCAGTTCTTC.